These T cell receptor beta chains were read from a single sample in a study of blood T cells in healthy people across ages. TCRdb itself ran the 5' RACE reads through MiXCR, one entry per CDR3 protein. The sample contains roughly 680,000 distinct CDR3 sequences, roughly 49% of which appear only once. The sample consisted of blood. The source is a woman aged 60-75 years in good health. Both conserved end residues are part of each CDR3. Fields, in order: clone size, V gene, D gene, J gene, CDR3 protein, CDR3 DNA. The D gene is left open where the match is weak. Some rows mark clone size as missing; the rest say once, few, many or name a class of expanded clone.

>few|TRBV29-1|TRBD1|TRBJ1-1
CSAVDRGTEAFF
TGCAGCGCCGTGGACAGGGGAACTGAAGCTTTCTTT
>.|TRBV25-1|.|TRBJ1-6
CASSEGTKNSPLHF
TGTGCCAGCAGTGAGGGGACGAAGAATTCACCCCTCCACTTT
>.|TRBV28|.|TRBJ1-5
CASSPPNTPHQPQHF
TGTGCCAGCAGCCCACCAAACACCCCTCATCAGCCCCAGCATTTT
>.|TRBV4-1|TRBD2|TRBJ2-1
CASSQEPSGSSYNEQFF
TGCGCCAGCAGCCAAGAACCCAGCGGGAGCTCCTACAATGAGCAGTTCTTC
>.|TRBV27|.|TRBJ1-1
CASSPARDRTEAFF
TGTGCCAGCAGTCCCGCCAGGGATCGAACTGAAGCTTTCTTT
>.|TRBV7-3|.|TRBJ1-1
CASSAGGGGFAFF
TGTGCCAGCAGCGCTGGAGGGGGAGGTTTCGCTTTCTTT
>few|TRBV20-1|.|TRBJ1-6
CSARDLQANSPLHF
TGCAGTGCTAGAGATCTCCAGGCAAATTCACCCCTCCACTTT
>.|TRBV7-9|.|TRBJ1-2
CASSVGGRDYGYTF
TGTGCCAGCAGCGTCGGGGGCCGGGACTATGGCTACACCTTC
>.|TRBV9|.|TRBJ2-7
CASSVGGREPYEQYF
TGTGCCAGCAGCGTAGGAGGGAGAGAACCCTACGAGCAGTACTTC
>.|TRBV2|.|TRBJ2-6
CATQGSYGANVLTF
TGTGCCACCCAGGGTTCTTACGGGGCCAACGTCCTGACTTTC
>.|TRBV12-3/TRBV12-4|TRBD2|TRBJ2-6
CASRSGLAGGSGANVLTF
TGTGCCAGCAGGTCGGGACTAGCGGGAGGGTCTGGGGCCAATGTCCTGACTTTC
>.|TRBV10-3|TRBD2|TRBJ2-1
CAISASSGSSYNEQFF
TGTGCCATCAGCGCGTCTAGCGGGAGTTCCTACAATGAGCAGTTCTTC
>once|TRBV28|TRBD1|TRBJ1-6
CASSLLKGGGQGKSPLHF
TGTGCCAGCAGTTTACTGAAAGGGGGGGGACAGGGGAAATCACCCCTCCACTTT
>many|TRBV29-1|.|TRBJ2-1
CSVSIREYNEQFF
TGCAGCGTTTCAATCAGGGAATACAATGAGCAGTTCTTC
>.|TRBV28|.|TRBJ1-5
CASSLTQGGGNQPQHF
TGTGCCAGCAGTTTAACCCAGGGTGGAGGCAATCAGCCCCAGCATTTT
>.|TRBV15|.|TRBJ2-3
CATSREGRAGPGDTQYF
TGTGCCACCAGCAGAGAAGGAAGGGCTGGCCCCGGTGATACGCAGTATTTT
>.|TRBV5-1|TRBD1|TRBJ2-5
CASSLQVSGQGYGTQYF
TGCGCCAGCAGCTTGCAGGTATCGGGACAGGGGTACGGGACCCAGTACTTC
>.|TRBV20-1|.|TRBJ1-1
CSAIRDKEAFF
TGCAGTGCCATCCGGGACAAAGAAGCTTTCTTT
>once|TRBV20-1|.|TRBJ1-6
CSSRSPQGNSPLHF
TGCAGTTCTAGGTCACCCCAGGGGAATTCACCCCTCCACTTT
>few|TRBV6-2/TRBV6-3|TRBD2|TRBJ2-4
CASKSPGLAPGEYF
TGTGCCAGCAAGTCCCCGGGACTAGCGCCAGGGGAGTACTTC
>.|TRBV27|TRBD1|TRBJ2-5
CASSYGQGIHEQYF
TGCGCCAGCAGTTACGGACAGGGCATCCATGAGCAGTACTTC
>few|TRBV28|.|TRBJ1-6
CASTSNSPLHF
TGTGCCAGTACGTCGAATTCACCCCTCCACTTT
>.|TRBV7-2|.|TRBJ1-5
CASSLTNPILSQPQHF
TGTGCCAGCAGCTTAACCAATCCCATCCTTAGTCAGCCCCAGCATTTT
>few|TRBV5-1|TRBD2|TRBJ2-1
CASSGTSGSYEQFF
TGCGCCAGCAGCGGGACTAGCGGGAGTTATGAGCAGTTCTTC
>.|TRBV20-1|.|TRBJ2-4
CSARDLRTAKNIQYF
TGCAGTGCTAGAGATCTTAGAACTGCCAAAAACATTCAGTACTTC
>.|TRBV4-3|TRBD1|TRBJ1-2
CASSHTGTGVGYTF
TGCGCCAGCAGCCACACCGGGACAGGGGTCGGCTACACCTTC
>many|TRBV29-1|TRBD1|TRBJ2-2
CSVHPRGRDTGELFF
TGCAGCGTTCACCCGAGGGGGCGCGACACCGGGGAGCTGTTTTTT
>.|TRBV29-1|TRBD2|TRBJ2-5
CSVPLGSGRAETQYF
TGCAGCGTTCCCTTGGGTAGCGGGAGGGCGGAGACCCAGTACTTC
>.|TRBV27|.|TRBJ2-3
CASSLKGDTDTQYF
TGTGCCAGCAGTTTAAAGGGGGACACAGATACGCAGTATTTT
>few|TRBV20-1|TRBD2|TRBJ2-3
CSGEGIQLTDTQYF
TGCAGTGGGGAGGGGATTCAACTCACAGATACGCAGTATTTT
>.|TRBV7-8|TRBD1|TRBJ2-2
CASSAGQGGGELFF
TGTGCCAGCAGCGCCGGACAGGGTGGCGGGGAGCTGTTTTTT